This T cell receptor (beta chain) was profiled in a study of OX40 agonist ivuxolimab in advanced cancers. The V and J ends lost 6 bases and 0 bases respectively, with 7 bases between them. In germline, CDR1 is MDHEN, CDR2 SYDVKM. The CDR3 length is 13 residues. Whole-study findings and limits: Mean expanded clone counts were higher in CD8+ than CD4+ T cells.

Sequencing was performed with immunoSEQ multiplex PCR; in TCRdb, only in-frame clones are kept and a portion is missing. The sample consists of about 67,000 clones, more than 75% of them appearing once. On this clone: Its antigen is still unknown.

The chain combines TRBV28 with TRBJ2-3, with no clear D. This clonotype was sampled from an adult with an advanced solid tumor such as melanoma, head and neck, liver or kidney cancer. The sample in question was CD4+ or CD8+ T cells sorted from blood, obtained in a trial of the OX40 agonist ivuxolimab. CDR3 in DNA: TGTGCCAGCAGAGGACGAAGCACAGATACGCAGTATTTT. Residues: CASRGRSTDTQYF. The full variable domain, with the rest looked up from reference TRBV28 and TRBJ2-3, is DVKVTQSSRYLVKRTGEKVFLECVQDMDHENMFWYRQDPGLGLRLIYFSYDVKMKEKGDIPEGYSVSREKKERFSLILESASTNQTSMYLCASRGRSTDTQYFGPGTRLTVL.